The following is a TCR beta chain sequence with its context. The antigen is not known. Before the COVID-19 pandemic, during about 2010-2018, CD4+ T cells were taken from unexposed donors. After less than 11 days of culture, CD4+ T cells were isolated. Only in-frame clones appear in the TCRdb table, and some are missing; sequencing was by immunoSEQ multiplex PCR. The sample lists about 21,000 clones; 74% were seen once. CDR1 and CDR2 from the germline V gene are LNHDA and SQIVND (reference sequence). The CDR3 loop spans 16 amino acids. V was pared by 1 base and J by 4 bases, with 15 bases between. The entry originates in a study of CD4 T cells in relation to SARS-CoV-2 and coronaviruses.

The clonotype was recovered from a human donor in good health. The sample was CD4+ T cells from PBMCs, cultured in vitro. This rearrangement joins TRBV19 to TRBJ2-3, with D perhaps TRBD1 or TRBD2 (5 bases each). The CDR3 sequence is CASSIVAGGAADTQYF. As DNA, the CDR3 is TGTGCCAGTAGTATAGTTGCGGGTGGGGCGGCAGATACGCAGTATTTT.